The following is a T cell receptor beta chain sequence with its context. These data originate in a study of identifying expanded T cells in peripheral blood. Germline trimming cut 6 bases from V and 0 bases from J; bases unmatched to any gene: 9. The CDR3 sequence is 16 residues long. CDR1 is SEHNR, CDR2 FQNEAQ, per germline (reference sequence). The assay was immunoSEQ multiplex PCR, and TCRdb's table has in-frame clones only and misses some. The table lists about 84,000 clones, more than 75% of them singletons. The genes are TRBV7-9 and TRBJ1-1; 8 bases agree with TRBD1. This receptor was obtained from a person aged 18 to 75 in good health. The specimen was blood. The CDR3 sequence: CASRPRGPLMNTEAFF. DNA for the CDR3: TGTGCCAGCAGGCCCAGGGGGCCCCTAATGAACACTGAAGCTTTCTTT.